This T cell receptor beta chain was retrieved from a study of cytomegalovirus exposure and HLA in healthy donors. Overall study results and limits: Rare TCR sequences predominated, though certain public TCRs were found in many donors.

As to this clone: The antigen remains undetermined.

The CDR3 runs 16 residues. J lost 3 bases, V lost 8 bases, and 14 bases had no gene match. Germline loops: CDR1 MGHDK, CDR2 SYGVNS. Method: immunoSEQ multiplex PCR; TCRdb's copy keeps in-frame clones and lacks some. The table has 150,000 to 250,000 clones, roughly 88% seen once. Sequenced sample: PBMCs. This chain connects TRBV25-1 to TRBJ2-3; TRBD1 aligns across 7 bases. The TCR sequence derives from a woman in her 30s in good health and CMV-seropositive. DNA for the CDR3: TGTGCCAGCGATTCTATTCCGGGACAGATTACAGATACGCAGTATTTT. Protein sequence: CASDSIPGQITDTQYF.